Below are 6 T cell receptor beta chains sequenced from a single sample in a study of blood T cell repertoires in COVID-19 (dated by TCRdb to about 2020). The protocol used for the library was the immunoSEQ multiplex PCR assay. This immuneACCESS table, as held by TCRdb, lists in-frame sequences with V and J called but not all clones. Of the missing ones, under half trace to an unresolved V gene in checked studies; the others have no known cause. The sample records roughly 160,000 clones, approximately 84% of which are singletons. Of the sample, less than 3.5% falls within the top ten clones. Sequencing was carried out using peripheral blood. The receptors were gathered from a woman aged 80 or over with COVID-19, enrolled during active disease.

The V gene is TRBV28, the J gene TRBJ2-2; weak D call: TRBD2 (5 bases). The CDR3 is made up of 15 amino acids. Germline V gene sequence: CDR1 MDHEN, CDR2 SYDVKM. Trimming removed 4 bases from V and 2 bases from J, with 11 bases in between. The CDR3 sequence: CASSSSGENTGELFF. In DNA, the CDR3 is TGTGCCAGCAGTTCCTCCGGGGAAAACACCGGGGAGCTGTTTTTT.

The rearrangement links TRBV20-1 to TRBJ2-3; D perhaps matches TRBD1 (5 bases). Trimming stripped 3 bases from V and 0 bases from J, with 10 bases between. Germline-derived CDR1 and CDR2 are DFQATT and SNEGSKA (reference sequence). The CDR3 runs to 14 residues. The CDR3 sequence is CSASGATSTDTQYF. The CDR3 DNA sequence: TGCAGTGCTAGTGGGGCCACTAGCACAGATACGCAGTATTTT.

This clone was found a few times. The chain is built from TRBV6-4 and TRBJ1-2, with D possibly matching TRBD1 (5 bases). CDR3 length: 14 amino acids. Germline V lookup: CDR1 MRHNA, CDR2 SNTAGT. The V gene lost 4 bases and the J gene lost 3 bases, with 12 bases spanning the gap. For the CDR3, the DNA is TGTGCCAGCAGTGTGCAGGGTGGAGACTATGGCTACACCTTC. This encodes CASSVQGGDYGYTF.

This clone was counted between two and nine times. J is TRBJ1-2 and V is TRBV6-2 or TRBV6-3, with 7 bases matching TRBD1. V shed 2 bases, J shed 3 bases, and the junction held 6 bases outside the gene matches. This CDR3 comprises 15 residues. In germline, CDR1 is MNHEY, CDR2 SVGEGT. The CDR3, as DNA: TGTGCCAGCAGTTACGCGCCAGGGGGACACTATGGCTACACCTTC. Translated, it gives CASSYAPGGHYGYTF.

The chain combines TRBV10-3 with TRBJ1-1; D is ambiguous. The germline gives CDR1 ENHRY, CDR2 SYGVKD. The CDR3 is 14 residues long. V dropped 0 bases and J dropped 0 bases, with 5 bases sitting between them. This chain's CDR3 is CAISESAVNTEAFF. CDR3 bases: TGTGCCATCAGTGAGTCGGCGGTGAACACTGAAGCTTTCTTT.

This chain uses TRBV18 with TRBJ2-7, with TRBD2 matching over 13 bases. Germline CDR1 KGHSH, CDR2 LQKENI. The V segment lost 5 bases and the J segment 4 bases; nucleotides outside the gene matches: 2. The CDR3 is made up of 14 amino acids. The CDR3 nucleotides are TGTGCCAGCTCATCGGGACTAGCGGGGTACGAGCAGTACTTC. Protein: CASSSGLAGYEQYF.